The 3 T cell receptor beta chains presented below share a single source sample, sequenced in a study of identical twins. One entry per CDR3 protein results from TCRdb running MiXCR on the 5' RACE reads. The sample holds about 530,000 distinct CDR3 sequences, roughly 15% seen once. These data were also filed under a second study, of yellow fever vaccine responses in identical twins.

Sequences were obtained from CD4+ T cells sorted from blood. These receptors were taken from a woman aged 18-29 years in good health.

The chain employs TRBV6-1 and TRBJ2-5; TRBD1 or TRBD2 may be the D gene (5 bases each). Germline V gives CDR1 MNHNS, CDR2 SASEGT. The CDR3 has 14 amino acids. V shed 6 bases and J shed 7 bases, with 18 bases lying between them. The CDR3 coding sequence is TGTGCCAGCAGCAACCCTCGGGGCCTGGGGACCCAGTACTTC. Its translation is CASSNPRGLGTQYF.

This clonotype was picked up a small number of times. This chain links TRBV10-2 with TRBJ2-5; D not certain. Germline loops: CDR1 WSHSY, CDR2 SAAADI. V was cut by 5 bases and J by 1 base, with 8 bases left in between. The CDR3 sequence is 13 residues long. The CDR3, as DNA: TGCGCCAGCAGTCACATGGGCCAAGAGACCCAGTACTTC. Its protein is CASSHMGQETQYF.

V usage is TRBV20-1 and J usage is TRBJ2-2; D is uncertain. This CDR3 has 15 residues. Looked up from germline, CDR1 is DFQATT and CDR2 is SNEGSKA (reference sequence). V lost 6 bases and J 5 bases, leaving 19 bases between the germline ends. CDR3: CSASKMTRLTGELFF. The CDR3 DNA is TGCAGTGCCTCAAAGATGACAAGGCTTACCGGGGAGCTGTTTTTT.